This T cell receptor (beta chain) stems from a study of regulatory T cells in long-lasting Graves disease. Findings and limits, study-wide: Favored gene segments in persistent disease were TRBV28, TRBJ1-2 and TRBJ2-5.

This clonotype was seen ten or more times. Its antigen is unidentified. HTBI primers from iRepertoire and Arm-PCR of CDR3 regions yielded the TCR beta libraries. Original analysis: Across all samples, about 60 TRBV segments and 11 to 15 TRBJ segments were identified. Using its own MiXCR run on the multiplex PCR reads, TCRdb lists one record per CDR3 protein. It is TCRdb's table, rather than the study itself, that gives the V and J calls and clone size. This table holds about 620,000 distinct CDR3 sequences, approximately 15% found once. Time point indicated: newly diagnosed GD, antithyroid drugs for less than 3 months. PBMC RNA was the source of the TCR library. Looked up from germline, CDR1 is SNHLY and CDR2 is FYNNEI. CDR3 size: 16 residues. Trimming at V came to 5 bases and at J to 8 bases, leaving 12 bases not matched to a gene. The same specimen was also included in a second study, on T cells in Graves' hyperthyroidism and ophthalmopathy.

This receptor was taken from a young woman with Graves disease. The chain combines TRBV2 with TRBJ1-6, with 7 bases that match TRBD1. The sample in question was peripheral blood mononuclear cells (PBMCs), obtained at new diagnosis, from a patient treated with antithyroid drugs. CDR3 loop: CASSRKGGQSHSPLHF. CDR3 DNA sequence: TGTGCCAGCAGTCGAAAGGGGGGACAGAGCCATTCACCCCTCCACTTT.